This T cell receptor beta chain was identified in a study of T-cell memory formation after mild COVID-19. TCRdb itself ran the 5' RACE reads through MiXCR, one entry per CDR3 protein. The data hold 450,000 or so distinct CDR3 sequences, with around 27% observed a single time. Per germline, CDR1 SGHVS and CDR2 FNYEAQ. The CDR3 is made up of 13 amino acids. Trimming left V 3 bases short and J 6 bases short, with 9 bases between. This clonotype was detected a few times. The clonotype comes from an adult woman who had mild COVID-19 (a few samples of this study predate the infection). Cell type and time point are not known. The rearrangement links TRBV7-6 to TRBJ2-1; D is unclear. Specimen: PBMCs or a T cell subset sorted from them (not recorded which). The CDR3 sequence is CASSFSIGNEQFF. In DNA form, the CDR3 reads TGTGCCAGCAGCTTTAGTATAGGCAATGAGCAGTTCTTC.